This T cell receptor (beta chain) is drawn from a study of blood T cells in healthy people across ages. PCR was performed a second time for 7 to 11 cycles using a sample-barcoded 5' primer and a J-beta primer mix. One entry per CDR3 protein results from TCRdb running MiXCR on the 5' RACE reads. This sample yields about 1.4 million distinct CDR3 sequences, of which around 55% are seen a single time; roughly 7% belongs to the top ten. Deletions cut 3 bases from V and 8 bases from J, with 14 bases between. The CDR3 sequence is 14 residues long. Germline CDR1 KGHDR, CDR2 SFDVKD. Material: blood. The receptor was derived from a man aged 18 to 29 in good health. The rearrangement joins TRBV24-1 to TRBJ2-3; D may be TRBD1 (6 bases). The CDR3 DNA sequence: TGTGCCACCAGTGATCCAAGACAGGCAGGTACGCAGTATTTT. Translating gives CATSDPRQAGTQYF.